This T cell receptor beta chain was sequenced for a study of human T cells and chemical hapten exposure. Across the whole study: Patch tests put 0.01% DPC on the upper back, and the results were checked at 6 days.

Germline CDR1 MNHEY, CDR2 SVGAGI. The CDR3 is 11 amino acids. V was shortened by 6 bases and J by 7 bases, with 9 bases between the two germline ends. This clonotype was picked up many times. Time point noted: pre-sensitization, week 0. The treatment here: therapeutic diphenylcyclopropenone sensitization with weekly scalp DPC. The authors extracted total RNA from unfractionated whole blood. TCRdb independently ran MiXCR on the RACE reads; one entry per CDR3 protein. The sample includes under 60,000 distinct CDR3 sequences, 8.5% to 10% seen only once; the top ten take approximately 10%. This TCR came from a woman under 40 with alopecia areata. Some clones in this sample may be carry-over from other donors' samples. Sequencing was performed on whole blood, taken in connection with sensitization to the hapten diphenylcyclopropenone (DPC). This chain connects TRBV6-5 to TRBJ1-2, with D hard to call. The CDR3 spells CASRIGFGYTF. DNA for the CDR3: TGTGCCAGCAGAATAGGGTTTGGCTACACCTTC.